This T cell receptor beta chain comes out of a study of PD-1 blockade in classical Hodgkin lymphoma. Across the whole study: It was nivolumab at 3 mg/kg, given intravenously every 2 weeks, that patients received. Overall study results and limits: Patients starting nivolumab under 1 year after ASCT were excluded. For complete responders, baseline diversity was comparable to that of newly diagnosed patients.

The method was immunoSEQ multiplex PCR; TCRdb's version includes in-frame clones alone and lacks a portion of them. In the table there are roughly 150,000 clones, 78% of which are singletons. No patient escaped relapse after autologous stem cell transplantation, and brentuximab vedotin exposure varied. Looked up from germline, CDR1 is SGHTA and CDR2 is FQGTGA. CDR3 size: 15 residues. On this clone: What it binds is unknown. One end of the junction does not line up with germline, which may come from a read error. Distinct nucleotide sequences in the sample also encode this CDR3.

The sample in question was peripheral blood mononuclear cells (PBMCs), obtained before the second cycle of nivolumab. The genes are TRBV7-3 and TRBJ1-1; tentative D call: TRBD1 (5 bases). This clonotype was obtained from a human donor with classical Hodgkin lymphoma. The DNA of the CDR3 is TGTGCCAGCAGCCCCGACAGTAACATGAACACTGAAGCTTTCTTC. Translated: CASSPDSNMNTEAFF.